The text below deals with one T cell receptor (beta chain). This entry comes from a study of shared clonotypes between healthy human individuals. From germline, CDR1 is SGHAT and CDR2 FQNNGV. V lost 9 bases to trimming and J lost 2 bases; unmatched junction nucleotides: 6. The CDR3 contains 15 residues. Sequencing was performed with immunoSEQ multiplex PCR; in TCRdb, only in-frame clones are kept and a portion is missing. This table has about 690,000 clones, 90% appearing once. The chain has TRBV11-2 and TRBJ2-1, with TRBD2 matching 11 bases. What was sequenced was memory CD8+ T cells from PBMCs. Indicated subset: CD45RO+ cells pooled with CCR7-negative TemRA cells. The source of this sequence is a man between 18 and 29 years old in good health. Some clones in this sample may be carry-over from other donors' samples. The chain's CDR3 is CASVAGGPTYNEQFF. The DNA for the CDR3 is TGTGCCAGTGTAGCGGGAGGGCCTACCTACAATGAGCAGTTCTTC.